Sequencing of this TCR beta chain was carried out in a study of CXCR3-negative and CXCR3-positive naive CD8 T cells. Sorts that each held 280,000 or so cells were run in triplicate for every CD8+ T cell subset. The TRB libraries of cDNA were built by UMI-labeled 5' RACE. TCRdb derives one entry per CDR3 protein from the 5' RACE reads, leaving out DNA. The sample table sets out roughly 41,000 distinct CDR3 sequences. Turning to this clonotype: The antigen is undetermined.

Per germline, CDR1 SGHVS and CDR2 FQNEAQ. The CDR3 is 15 residues long. Points from the study as a whole: Naive cells used TRBV-TRBJ genes in much the same way whether CXCR3-negative or CXCR3-positive; memory cells did not. The study inferred TCR strength from TRB CDR3 properties and found comparable surface CD5 between naive subsets.

The source is a human donor in good health. Some clones in this sample may be carry-over from other donors' samples. The rearrangement links TRBV7-8 to TRBJ2-5. Sequencing input: memory CD8+ T cells from blood. CDR3 in amino acids: CASSLHQRYQETQYF.